This is a list of T cell receptor beta chains from one sample in a study of T cell repertoires in cytomegalovirus infection. Their antigens are not known. MiXCR, applied by TCRdb to the reads, yields one record per CDR3 protein. The table shows 50,000 to 55,000 distinct CDR3 sequences, with roughly 20% occurring only once. Here the sequenced sample was CD8+ T cells from cultured PBMCs, taken from culture after CMV antigen stimulation. The receptors were gathered from a human donor in good health (CMV status not recorded). Some clones in this sample may be carry-over from other donors' samples. Both conserved end residues are part of each CDR3. A D gene is named only where the DNA matches it firmly. Expanded clones get a size class; other rows say once, few or many, or leave the size out.

J	D	size	V	DNA	CDR3
TRBJ1-1	NA	medium-sized	TRBV6-1	TGTGCCAGCAGAAGCTTTGGCGGGGACACTGAAGCTTTCTTT	CASRSFGGDTEAFF
TRBJ1-3	NA	few	TRBV15	TGTGCCACCAGCAGAGACCTACCAGGGGCAGGACTTAACACCATATATTTT	CATSRDLPGAGLNTIYF
TRBJ1-2	TRBD1	few	TRBV7-9	TGTGCCAGCAGCTTCACAGGGGGCTATGGCTACACCTTC	CASSFTGGYGYTF
TRBJ2-7	TRBD1	NA	TRBV25-1	TGTGCCAGCAGTGATCCCCGGGACAGGATTAACGAGGAGCAGTACTTC	CASSDPRDRINEEQYF
TRBJ2-7	TRBD2	few	TRBV6-5	TGTGCCAGCAGCACCAGCGGGGGATCCTACGAGCAGTACTTC	CASSTSGGSYEQYF
TRBJ1-1	NA	NA	TRBV12-5	TGTGCTAGTGCCCTGACCCCGATGGGGGGAGCTTTCTTT	CASALTPMGGAFF
TRBJ1-2	NA	few	TRBV7-2	TGTGCCAGCAGCCCACGGACAGAAGGCTACACCTTC	CASSPRTEGYTF
TRBJ2-7	TRBD1	few	TRBV6-5	TGTGCCAGCAGTTACTCCGTCCCGGGACAGGGCGCCATAGTCTACGAGCAGTACTTC	CASSYSVPGQGAIVYEQYF
TRBJ2-2	TRBD2	NA	TRBV9	TGTGCCAGCAGCGTAGGAAGCGGGAGCACCGGGGAGCTGTTTTTT	CASSVGSGSTGELFF
TRBJ2-5	TRBD2	few	TRBV7-2	TGTGCCAGCAGCTTAGCGCACCTAGCGGGAGGGCCGAGGGAGACCCAGTACTTC	CASSLAHLAGGPRETQYF
TRBJ1-1	TRBD1	many	TRBV6-1	TGTGCCAGCGACGGGACAGGAGAGGTGGGCACTGAAGCTTTCTTT	CASDGTGEVGTEAFF
TRBJ1-5	NA	many	TRBV7-2	TGTGCCAGCAGCTTAGTAACGGCAGGGCTCGGTCAGCCCCAGCATTTT	CASSLVTAGLGQPQHF
TRBJ1-2	TRBD1	few	TRBV6-8	TGTGCCAGCAGCCGGACAGGGGTTCCCTATGGCTACACCTTC	CASSRTGVPYGYTF
TRBJ2-1	TRBD1	few	TRBV12-3/TRBV12-4	TGTGCCAGCAGTCAGGGGGACAGGGTCTACAATGAGCAGTTCTTC	CASSQGDRVYNEQFF
TRBJ2-3	TRBD2	few	TRBV9	TGTGCCAGCAGCGAGCGGGAGGGCCGGTTAGTTACGCAGTATTTT	CASSEREGRLVTQYF
TRBJ2-7	NA	few	TRBV28	TGTGCCAGCACCTCATTCCAGGGGAAGTACGAGCAGTACTTC	CASTSFQGKYEQYF
TRBJ1-2	TRBD1	many	TRBV6-5	TGTGCCAGCAGTTGGATCACAATACAGGGGGGCTATGGCTACACCTTC	CASSWITIQGGYGYTF
TRBJ2-3	NA	NA	TRBV6-2/TRBV6-3	TGTGCCAGCAGTCCGAGGAGCGGGAGCACAGATACGCAGTATTTT	CASSPRSGSTDTQYF
TRBJ2-2	NA	few	TRBV7-2	TGTGCCAGCAGCTTAGGGGGGACGGTCGGGGAGCTGTTTTTT	CASSLGGTVGELFF
TRBJ1-2	TRBD1	NA	TRBV2	TGTGCCAGCAGTGAAGCAGCTAGGGGACAGAAGTTTTATGGCTACACCTTC	CASSEAARGQKFYGYTF
TRBJ1-5	NA	many	TRBV28	TGTGCCAGCAGTCTCGACGCTCAGCCCCAGCATTTT	CASSLDAQPQHF
TRBJ2-7	NA	NA	TRBV11-1	TGTGCCAGCAGCTCCAGAGGGGGATACTCCTACGAGCAGTACTTC	CASSSRGGYSYEQYF
TRBJ1-6	NA	few	TRBV7-8	TGTGCCAGCAGCCCTGCGGCGGACAGCTATAATTCACCCCTCCACTTT	CASSPAADSYNSPLHF
TRBJ2-3	NA	NA	TRBV7-2	TGTGCCAGCAGCTTAGGGCGGAAAGATACGCAGTATTTT	CASSLGRKDTQYF
TRBJ1-2	NA	few	TRBV7-2	TGTGCCAGCAGCCAAGGGTATGGCTACACCTTC	CASSQGYGYTF
TRBJ2-5	TRBD1	NA	TRBV10-3	TGTGCCATCAGTGAGTTGGAAGAAGGGGGCGAAGAGACCCAGTACTTC	CAISELEEGGEETQYF
TRBJ1-1	NA	NA	TRBV12-3/TRBV12-4	TGTGCCAGCAGAACAGGGTACACTGAAGCTTTCTTT	CASRTGYTEAFF
TRBJ1-1	NA	few	TRBV7-8	TGTGCCAGCAGCTTAGCGGGGACACCAAAGGAAAACACTGAAGCTTTCTTT	CASSLAGTPKENTEAFF
TRBJ2-7	NA	many	TRBV6-6	TGTGCCAGCAGTCCCTCCCGGGCAGGGCTCTACGAGCAGTACTTC	CASSPSRAGLYEQYF
TRBJ2-1	NA	medium-sized	TRBV4-1	TGCGCCAGCAGCCAAGATTGGCAGGGCTATGAGCAGTTCTTC	CASSQDWQGYEQFF
TRBJ2-5	NA	NA	TRBV10-3	TGTGCCACGGGACTGGCGCTCGCTTCAGAGACCCAGTACTTC	CATGLALASETQYF
TRBJ1-1	NA	few	TRBV7-2	TGTGCCAGCAGCTTAGCCCGCGGGGCAGGCACTGAAGCTTTCTTT	CASSLARGAGTEAFF
TRBJ2-5	NA	few	TRBV7-2	TGTGCCAGCAGCCGCAGACCATTTAGGGAAGAGACCCAGTACTTC	CASSRRPFREETQYF
TRBJ2-5	NA	NA	TRBV6-6	TGTGCCAGCAGCACGAGGGGACCGACCGCGCTGGAGACCCAGTACTTC	CASSTRGPTALETQYF
TRBJ2-4	NA	NA	TRBV2	TGTGCCAGCAGTGAAGTGGAGACAGTCAAAAACATTCAGTACTTC	CASSEVETVKNIQYF
TRBJ2-5	TRBD2	NA	TRBV20-1	TGCAGTGCTAGAGCGGGACTAGCGGGAGAGACCCAGTACTTC	CSARAGLAGETQYF
TRBJ2-1	TRBD2	NA	TRBV6-4	TGTGCCAGCAGTATTCTAGCGGGAGGTTTTTCGGATGAGCAGTTCTTC	CASSILAGGFSDEQFF
TRBJ2-7	NA	NA	TRBV5-6	TGTGCCAGCAGCCCCGGACCGATCTACGAGCAGTACTTC	CASSPGPIYEQYF
TRBJ2-1	NA	NA	TRBV7-6	TGTGCCAGCAGCTTAGGGGCTAGCAGTTATGAGCAGTTCTTC	CASSLGASSYEQFF
TRBJ2-1	NA	few	TRBV6-2/TRBV6-3	TGTGCCAGCAATGAACGGATCTACAATGAGCAGTTCTTC	CASNERIYNEQFF
TRBJ2-3	NA	NA	TRBV10-3	TGTGCCATCAGTGGGACGGGACAAACTAGCGAGGTACCCACAGATACGCAGTATTTT	CAISGTGQTSEVPTDTQYF
TRBJ1-4	NA	few	TRBV2	TGTGCCAGCACCTTGACTCCGGGAGGAAAACTGTTTTTT	CASTLTPGGKLFF
TRBJ2-1	TRBD2	many	TRBV10-3	TGTGCCATCGGGACTAGCGGCTTGAATGAGCAGTTCTTC	CAIGTSGLNEQFF
TRBJ2-7	TRBD2	few	TRBV7-2	TGTGCCAGCAGCCCCGAGCGGGGGGGGCCGGATGAGCAGTACTTC	CASSPERGGPDEQYF
TRBJ1-1	NA	NA	TRBV7-8	TGTGCCAGCAGCCAGTCCCGGGGGGGCGACACTGAAGCTTTCTTT	CASSQSRGGDTEAFF
TRBJ2-1	NA	few	TRBV10-3	TGTGCCATCAGTGAAGAGCCAGATGAGCAGTTCTTC	CAISEEPDEQFF
TRBJ2-5	NA	few	TRBV11-2	TGTGCCAGCAGCTTGGAGTTCGCGGAGGAGACCCAGTACTTC	CASSLEFAEETQYF
TRBJ1-2	NA	few	TRBV9	TGTGCCAGCAGCGGACCAACAGGGCAGTCGTCCTATGGCTACACCTTC	CASSGPTGQSSYGYTF